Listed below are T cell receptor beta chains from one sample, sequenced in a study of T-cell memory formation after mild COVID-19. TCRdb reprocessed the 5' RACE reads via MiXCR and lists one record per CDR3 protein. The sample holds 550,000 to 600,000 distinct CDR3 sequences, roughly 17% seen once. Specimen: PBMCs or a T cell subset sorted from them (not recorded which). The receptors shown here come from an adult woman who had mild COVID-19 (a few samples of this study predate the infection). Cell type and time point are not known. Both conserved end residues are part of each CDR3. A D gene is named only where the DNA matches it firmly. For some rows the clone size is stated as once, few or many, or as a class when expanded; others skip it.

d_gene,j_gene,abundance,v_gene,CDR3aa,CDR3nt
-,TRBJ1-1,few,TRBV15,CATSRGSAATEAFF,TGTGCCACCAGCCGAGGAAGCGCAGCCACTGAAGCTTTCTTT
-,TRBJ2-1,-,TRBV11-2,CASSLVRDNEQFF,TGTGCCAGCAGCTTAGTTAGGGACAATGAGCAGTTCTTC
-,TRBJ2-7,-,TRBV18,CASSTGMQSSYEQYF,TGTGCCAGCTCAACAGGGATGCAGAGCTCCTACGAGCAGTACTTC
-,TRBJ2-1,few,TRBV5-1,CASSLVYRGKTPYPPNEQFF,TGCGCCAGCAGCTTGGTGTACCGGGGTAAGACCCCTTACCCCCCCAATGAGCAGTTCTTC
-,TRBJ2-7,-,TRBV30,CAWKRQGLSYEQYF,TGTGCCTGGAAAAGACAGGGACTTTCCTACGAGCAGTACTTC
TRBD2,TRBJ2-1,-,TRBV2,CASSDPGTSGTNEQFF,TGTGCCAGCAGTGACCCCGGGACTAGCGGGACAAATGAGCAGTTCTTC
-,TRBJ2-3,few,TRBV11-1,CASSLAGLAGRSTDTQYF,TGTGCCAGCAGCTTAGCGGGGCTCGCAGGGCGTAGCACAGATACGCAGTATTTT
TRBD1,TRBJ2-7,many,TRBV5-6,CASSLTGGEDEQYF,TGTGCCAGCAGCTTGACAGGGGGCGAAGACGAGCAGTACTTC
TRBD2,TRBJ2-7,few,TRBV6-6,CASRLGGPIHEQYF,TGTGCCAGCAGACTGGGAGGGCCAATCCACGAGCAGTACTTC
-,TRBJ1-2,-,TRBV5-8,CASSRARSYGYTF,TGTGCCAGCAGCCGAGCTCGAAGCTATGGCTACACCTTC
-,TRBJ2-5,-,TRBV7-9,CASSSVNLETQYF,TGTGCCAGCAGCTCTGTAAACCTAGAGACCCAGTACTTC
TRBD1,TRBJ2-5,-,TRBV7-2,CASSSRTGGLKTQYF,TGTGCCAGCAGCAGCCGGACAGGGGGCTTAAAGACCCAGTACTTC
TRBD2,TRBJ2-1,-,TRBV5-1,CASSYRPFTSGSQWGQFF,TGCGCCAGCAGCTACCGCCCGTTTACTAGCGGGAGTCAATGGGGGCAGTTCTTC
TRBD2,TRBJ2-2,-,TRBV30,CAWSWVAGILTGELFF,TGTGCCTGGAGTTGGGTAGCGGGGATCTTAACCGGGGAGCTGTTTTTT
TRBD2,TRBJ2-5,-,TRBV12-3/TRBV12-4,CASSPEGLAGRETQYF,TGTGCCAGCAGTCCTGAAGGACTAGCGGGTAGGGAGACCCAGTACTTC
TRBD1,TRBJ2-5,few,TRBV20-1,CSATGGRETQYF,TGCAGTGCTACAGGGGGCAGGGAGACCCAGTACTTC
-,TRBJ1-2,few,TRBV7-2,CASSFSRRIPGYTF,TGTGCCAGCAGCTTTTCCCGGAGGATTCCTGGCTACACCTTC
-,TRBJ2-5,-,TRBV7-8,CASSLWGTETQYF,TGTGCCAGCAGCTTATGGGGAACGGAGACCCAGTACTTC
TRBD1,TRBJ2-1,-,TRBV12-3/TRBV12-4,CASRLSWTGEAYNEQFF,TGTGCCAGCAGACTTAGCTGGACAGGGGAAGCCTACAATGAGCAGTTCTTC
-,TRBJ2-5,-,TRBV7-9,CASSLSWGQETQYF,TGTGCCAGCAGCTTAAGTTGGGGCCAAGAGACCCAGTACTTC